The T cell receptor beta chain described here comes from a study of monozygotic twins with inflammatory bowel disease. Regarding the study as a whole: Relative to healthy twins, IBD patients had fewer clonotypes in common with others, a gap that was especially apparent with disease activity. Whether twins were concordant or discordant made no difference to repertoire similarity, possibly from limited power.

The UMIs contained a 6-nucleotide sample barcode. They were added by template switching during cDNA synthesis. TCRalpha along with TCRbeta cDNA was subjected to two nested PCRs lasting 16 and 9 cycles. No DNA is given; TCRdb re-called the 5' RACE reads and lists each CDR3 protein once. In all, the sample yields fewer than 400,000 distinct CDR3 sequences. This CDR3 has 11 amino acids. Germline V gene lookup returns CDR1 DFQATT and CDR2 SNEGSKA (reference sequence). A note on this clonotype: Its antigen is as yet unknown.

This receptor was obtained from a human donor with ulcerative colitis or Crohn's disease, or a healthy co-twin of an affected twin (not recorded which). The gene calls are TRBV20-1 and TRBJ1-4; TCRdb gives TRBD1 as the D gene, but with no DNA this cannot be confirmed. The source material was blood. The CDR3 spells CSVPVREKLFF.